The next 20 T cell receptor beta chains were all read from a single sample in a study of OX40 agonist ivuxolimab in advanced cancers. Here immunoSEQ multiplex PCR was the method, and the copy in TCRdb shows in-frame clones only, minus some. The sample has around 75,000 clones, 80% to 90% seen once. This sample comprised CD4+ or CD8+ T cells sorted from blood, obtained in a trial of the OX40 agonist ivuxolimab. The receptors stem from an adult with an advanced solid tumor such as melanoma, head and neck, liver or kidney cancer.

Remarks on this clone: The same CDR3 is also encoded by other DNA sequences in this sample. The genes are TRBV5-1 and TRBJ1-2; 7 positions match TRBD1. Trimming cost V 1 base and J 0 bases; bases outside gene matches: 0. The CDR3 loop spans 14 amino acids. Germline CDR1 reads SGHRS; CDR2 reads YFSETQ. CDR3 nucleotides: TGCGCCAGCAGCTTGACAGGGGCTAACTATGGCTACACCTTC. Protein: CASSLTGANYGYTF.

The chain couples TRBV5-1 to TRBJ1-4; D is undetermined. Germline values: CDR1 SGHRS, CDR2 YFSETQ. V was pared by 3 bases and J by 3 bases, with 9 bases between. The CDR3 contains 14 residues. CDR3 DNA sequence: TGCGCCAGCAGCTCGGGTGGGTCTAATGAAAAACTGTTTTTT. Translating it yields CASSSGGSNEKLFF.

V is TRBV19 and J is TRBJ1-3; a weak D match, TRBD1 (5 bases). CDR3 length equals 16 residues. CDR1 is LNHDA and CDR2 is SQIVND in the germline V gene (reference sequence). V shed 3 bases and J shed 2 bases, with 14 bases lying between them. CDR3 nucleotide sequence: TGTGCCAGTAGTATTGTATTTCTAGGGGCTGGAAACACCATATATTTT. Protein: CASSIVFLGAGNTIYF.

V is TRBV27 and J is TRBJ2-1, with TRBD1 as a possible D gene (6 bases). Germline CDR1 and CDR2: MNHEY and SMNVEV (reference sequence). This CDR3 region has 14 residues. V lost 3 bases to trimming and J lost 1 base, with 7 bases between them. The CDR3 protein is CASSFGTSYNEQFF. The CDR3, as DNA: TGTGCCAGCAGTTTCGGGACATCCTACAATGAGCAGTTCTTC.

CDR3 sequence (DNA): TGTGCCAGCAGCTCCCCCTCAGGGAGTATGGGGTCTGGAAACACCATATATTTT. It yields the protein CASSSPSGSMGSGNTIYF. The chain recombines TRBV5-4 with TRBJ1-3, with D possibly matching TRBD1 (5 bases). CDR3 length: 18 amino acids. Germline lookup yields CDR1 SGHNT and CDR2 YYREEE (reference sequence). V lost 3 bases and J lost 1, with 20 bases in between.

The CDR3 region is CASSDGGASYNEQFF. The CDR3 DNA is TGTGCCAGCAGCGACGGGGGGGCCTCCTACAATGAGCAGTTCTTC. The J gene is TRBJ2-1, the V gene TRBV9; TRBD2 matches at 8 bases. The CDR3 sequence is 15 residues long. Germline V gene lookup returns CDR1 SGDLS and CDR2 YYNGEE. After removal of 3 bases from V and 0 bases from J, the junction contained 2 bases not matched to a gene.

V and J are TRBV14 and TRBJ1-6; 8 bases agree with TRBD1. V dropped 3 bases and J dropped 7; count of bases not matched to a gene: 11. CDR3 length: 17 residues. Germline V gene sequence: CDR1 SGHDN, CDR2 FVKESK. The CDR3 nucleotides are TGTGCCAGCAGCCAGGGATACAGGGGGAAGTGGAATTCACCCCTCCACTTT. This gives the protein CASSQGYRGKWNSPLHF.

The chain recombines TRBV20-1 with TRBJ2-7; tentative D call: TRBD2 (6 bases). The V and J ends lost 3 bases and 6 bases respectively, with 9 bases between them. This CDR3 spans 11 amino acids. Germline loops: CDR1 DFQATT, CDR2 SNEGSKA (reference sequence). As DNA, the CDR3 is TGCAGTGCTAGCATAGCGGCCGAGCAGTACTTC. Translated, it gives CSASIAAEQYF.

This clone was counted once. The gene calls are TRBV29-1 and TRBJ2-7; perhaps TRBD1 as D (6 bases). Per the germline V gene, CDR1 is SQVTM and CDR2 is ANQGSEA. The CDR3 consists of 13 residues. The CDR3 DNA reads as TGCAGTGCAAGCCCGGGACACCCCCATGAGCAGTACTTC. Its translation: CSASPGHPHEQYF.

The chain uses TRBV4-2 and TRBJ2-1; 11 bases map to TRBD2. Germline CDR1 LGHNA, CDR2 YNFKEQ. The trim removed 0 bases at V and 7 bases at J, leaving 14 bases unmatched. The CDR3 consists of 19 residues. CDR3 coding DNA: TGTGCCAGCAGCCAAGAGGGAATAGCGGGAGGGGCCCTAGGGAATGAGCAGTTCTTC. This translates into CASSQEGIAGGALGNEQFF.

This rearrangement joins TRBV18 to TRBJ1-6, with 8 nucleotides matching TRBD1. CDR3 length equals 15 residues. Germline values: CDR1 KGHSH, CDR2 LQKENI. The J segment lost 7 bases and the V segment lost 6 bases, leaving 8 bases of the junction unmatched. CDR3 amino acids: CASSFGQGLNSPLHF. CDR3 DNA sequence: TGTGCCAGCTCCTTCGGACAGGGTTTAAATTCACCCCTCCACTTT.

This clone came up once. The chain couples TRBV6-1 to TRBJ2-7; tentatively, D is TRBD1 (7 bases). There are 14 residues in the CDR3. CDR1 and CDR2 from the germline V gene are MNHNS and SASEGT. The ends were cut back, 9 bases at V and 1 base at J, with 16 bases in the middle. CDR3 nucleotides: TGTGCCAGTACCAGACAGGGACTTTCCTACGAGCAGTACTTC. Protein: CASTRQGLSYEQYF.

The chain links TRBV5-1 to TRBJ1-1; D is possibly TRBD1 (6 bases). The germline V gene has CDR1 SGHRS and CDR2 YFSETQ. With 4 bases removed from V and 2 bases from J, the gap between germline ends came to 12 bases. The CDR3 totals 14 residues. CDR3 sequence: CASSRDKGNTEAFF. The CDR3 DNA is TGCGCCAGCAGCCGGGACAAGGGAAACACTGAAGCTTTCTTT.

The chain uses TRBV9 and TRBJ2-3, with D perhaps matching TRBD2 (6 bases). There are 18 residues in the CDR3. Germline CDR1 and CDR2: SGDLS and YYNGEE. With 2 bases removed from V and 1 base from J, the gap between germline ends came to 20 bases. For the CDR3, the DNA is TGTGCCAGCAGCGTGGCACATCGGGGGAGTGCTCGCACAGATACGCAGTATTTT. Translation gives CASSVAHRGSARTDTQYF.

The CDR3 region is CASSDPGGGANVLTF. Here the CDR3 DNA reads TGCGCCAGCAGTGATCCAGGGGGAGGGGCCAACGTCCTGACTTTC. J is TRBJ2-6 and V is TRBV10-2, with 7 positions matching TRBD1. The CDR3 consists of 15 residues. J gave up 4 bases and V 3 bases, and 3 bases lay outside the gene matches. Germline V gene sequence: CDR1 WSHSY, CDR2 SAAADI.

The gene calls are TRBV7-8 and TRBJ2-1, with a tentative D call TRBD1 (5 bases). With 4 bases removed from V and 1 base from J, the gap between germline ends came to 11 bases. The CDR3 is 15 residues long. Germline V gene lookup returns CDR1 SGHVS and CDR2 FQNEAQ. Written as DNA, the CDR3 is TGTGCCAGCAGCTCCGACAGTCTATCCTACAATGAGCAGTTCTTC. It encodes CASSSDSLSYNEQFF.

CDR3 bases: TGTGCCAGCAGGGACCGTTATAACACTGAAGCTTTCTTT. It is translated as CASRDRYNTEAFF. This chain uses TRBV6-1 with TRBJ1-1; D remains ambiguous. V dropped 6 bases and J dropped 2 bases, with 10 bases sitting between them. The length of the CDR3 is 13 residues. From germline, CDR1 is MNHNS and CDR2 SASEGT.

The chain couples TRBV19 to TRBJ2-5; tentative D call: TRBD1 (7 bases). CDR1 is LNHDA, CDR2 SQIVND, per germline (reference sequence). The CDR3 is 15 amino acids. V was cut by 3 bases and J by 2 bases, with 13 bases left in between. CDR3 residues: CASSIGGGYQETQYF. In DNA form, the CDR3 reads TGTGCCAGTAGTATTGGAGGGGGCTATCAAGAGACCCAGTACTTC. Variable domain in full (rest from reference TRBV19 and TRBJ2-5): DGGITQSPKYLFRKEGQNVTLSCEQNLNHDAMYWYRQDPGQGLRLIYYSQIVNDFQKGDIAEGYSVSREKKESFPLTVTSAQKNPTAFYLCASSIGGGYQETQYFGPGTRLLVL.

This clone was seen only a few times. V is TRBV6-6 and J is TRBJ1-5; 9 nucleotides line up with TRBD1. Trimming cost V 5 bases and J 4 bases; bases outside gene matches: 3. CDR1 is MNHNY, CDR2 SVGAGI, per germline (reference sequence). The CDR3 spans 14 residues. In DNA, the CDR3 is TGTGCCAGCAGTGGACAGGGGACGAATCAGCCCCAGCATTTT. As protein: CASSGQGTNQPQHF.

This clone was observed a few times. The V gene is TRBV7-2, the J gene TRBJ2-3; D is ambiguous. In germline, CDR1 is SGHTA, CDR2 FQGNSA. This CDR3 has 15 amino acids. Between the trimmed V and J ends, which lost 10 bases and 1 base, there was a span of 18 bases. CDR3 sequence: CAIRYLGRGTDTQYF. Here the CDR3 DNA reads TGTGCCATCCGCTACCTGGGAAGGGGCACAGATACGCAGTATTTT.